A selection of T cell receptor beta chains follows, all from one sample in a study of cytomegalovirus exposure and HLA in healthy donors. Generated by immunoSEQ multiplex PCR, the TCRdb table keeps only in-frame clones and is missing some. The repertoire has approximately 150,000 clones, around two thirds of them found once; the top ten carry more than 9%. Sample: PBMCs. All receptors derive from a man between 25 and 39 years old in good health and CMV-seropositive. CDR3s include the opening cysteine and the closing phenylalanine or tryptophan. D genes are given only for firm matches. Clone size appears in some rows only: once, few, many, or a class for an expanded clone.

- - TRBJ1-5 TRBV7-2 TGTGCCAGCAGCAGTACAGTGGGGGCGAGTCAGCCCCAGCATTTT CASSSTVGASQPQHF
- TRBD2 TRBJ2-7 TRBV12-5 TGTGCTAGTGGTTTTCTTGGTGTCCTCAGACTAGCGGAGCCCTACGAGCAGTACTTC CASGFLGVLRLAEPYEQYF
- TRBD1 TRBJ1-1 TRBV5-4 TGTGCCAGCAGCTTGGCAGGGGGAAACACTGAAGCTTTCTTT CASSLAGGNTEAFF
- - TRBJ1-2 TRBV30 TGTGCCCTCCAAGTCCAGGTGATAGACTACACCTTC CALQVQVIDYTF
once TRBD2 TRBJ2-5 TRBV7-3 TGTGCCAGCAGCCCCGGGGGGTTTCAAGAGACCCAGTACTTC CASSPGGFQETQYF
- TRBD1 TRBJ1-2 TRBV11-2 TGTGCCAGCAGCTTAGCCATACTAGCGGACAGGGGGAGTAGTGGCTACACCTTC CASSLAILADRGSSGYTF
few - TRBJ1-2 TRBV15 TGTGCCACCAGCACGCCTGGGGCGTCCGGCTACACCTTC CATSTPGASGYTF
- - TRBJ2-7 TRBV7-9 TGTGCCAGCAGCTTAGTTGTCGGCGAGCAGTACTTC CASSLVVGEQYF
- TRBD1 TRBJ1-2 TRBV7-9 TGTGCCAGCAGCTTCGACAGGGACGGCTACACCTTC CASSFDRDGYTF
- TRBD1 TRBJ2-7 TRBV29-1 TGCAGCGTAAAATCGACAGGGGTCTACGAGCAGTACTTC CSVKSTGVYEQYF
- - TRBJ2-5 TRBV9 TGTGCCAGCAGCGTAGAGGGGGGGGATATGGAGACCCAGTACTTC CASSVEGGDMETQYF
- TRBD1 TRBJ1-1 TRBV30 TGTGCCTGGACCCTCCAGGGGGCCACTGAAGCTTTCTTT CAWTLQGATEAFF
- TRBD2 TRBJ2-1 TRBV6-1 TGTGCCAGCAGTGCCGGTAGCGGGAGGGCCTACAATGAGCAGTTCTTC CASSAGSGRAYNEQFF
- TRBD1 TRBJ2-7 TRBV5-1 TGCGCCAGCAGCCTAGGACAGGGCCTTAGCTACGAGCAGTACTTC CASSLGQGLSYEQYF
- TRBD2 TRBJ2-7 TRBV6-1 TGTGCCAGCAGTGAAGTGTACAGCGGGAGTGGCGAGCAGTACTTC CASSEVYSGSGEQYF
few - TRBJ1-2 TRBV2 TGTGCCAGCAGTGTCGCGGTCTATGGCTACACCTTC CASSVAVYGYTF
- TRBD1 TRBJ2-7 TRBV7-9 TGTGCCAGCAGCTTATTAGGGACAGGGGTCGACGAGCAGTACTTC CASSLLGTGVDEQYF
few - TRBJ1-3 TRBV30 TGTGCCTGGTCGCCACAGCTCCTCTCTGGAAACACCATATATTTT CAWSPQLLSGNTIYF
- TRBD1 TRBJ1-5 TRBV15 TGTGCCACCAGTGGAGGACAGGGCGATCAGCCCCAGCATTTT CATSGGQGDQPQHF
few - TRBJ2-3 TRBV5-4 TGTGCCAGCAGCTTGGTGGCGGGCCGATCCACAGATACGCAGTATTTT CASSLVAGRSTDTQYF